This T cell receptor (beta chain) was identified during a study of blood T cell repertoires in COVID-19. On the study more broadly: Sample material is recorded as cDNA or gDNA derived from T cells, B-cell-depleted T cells, or PBMCs.

CDR3 length: 14 amino acids. Germline loops: CDR1 GTSNPN, CDR2 SVGIG (reference sequence). The J segment lost 3 bases and the V segment lost 1 base, leaving 3 bases of the junction unmatched. Per the original methods: It was from reference gene primer amplification that nucleated cell counts were estimated. Sequencing used immunoSEQ multiplex PCR; TCRdb keeps in-frame clones, though not all of them. V, J and clone size are those of that table, while D and trimming were read from the DNA. The table lists 300,000 to 500,000 clones, approximately 90% of them singletons. The origin of this receptor is a woman aged 25 to 39 with acute COVID-19. The V gene is TRBV30, the J gene TRBJ2-1; 7 bases agree with TRBD2. Sequencing input: PBMCs or T cells enriched from blood (not recorded which). CDR3 bases: TGTGCCTGGAGTGAGGCTAGCGGCTACAATGAGCAGTTCTTC. This sequence encodes CAWSEASGYNEQFF.